The source of this T cell receptor beta chain is a study of cytomegalovirus exposure and HLA in healthy donors. Trimming left V 2 bases short and J 3 bases short, with 17 bases between. There are 17 residues in the CDR3. Clones were read by immunoSEQ multiplex PCR, and TCRdb kept only the in-frame ones, dropping some. The sample yields hundreds of thousands of clones, approximately 90% seen once. Material: PBMCs. The TCR comes from a woman aged 18-29 years in good health and CMV-seronegative. The V call is TRBV6-7, the J call TRBJ2-1, with a tentative D call TRBD2 (6 bases). TRBV6-7 falls under the ORF class, with uncertain function. The CDR3 loop is CASSYRGMGDFYNEQFF. The CDR3 nucleotides are TGTGCCAGCAGTTACCGGGGTATGGGGGACTTCTACAATGAGCAGTTCTTC.